The 13 T cell receptor beta chains reported below all come from one sample, sequenced in a study of T cell responses to AZD1222 COVID-19 vaccine. Assay used: immunoSEQ multiplex PCR; TCRdb lists only in-frame clones, some missing. The table shows around 150,000 clones, with 75% to 95% occurring only once. The starting material was peripheral blood, obtained 28 days after the second AZD1222 dose. The origin of the receptors is an adult who received the AZD1222 COVID-19 vaccine.

The chain recombines TRBV19 with TRBJ2-1, with TRBD1 matching over 7 bases. This CDR3 contains 15 residues. CDR1 is LNHDA and CDR2 is SQIVND in the germline V gene (reference sequence). Trimming removed 7 bases from V and 5 bases from J; junction bases left unmatched: 11. The DNA for the CDR3 is TGTGCCAGTACCCCGGGACAGTTATTCGACAATGAGCAGTTCTTC. Translating gives CASTPGQLFDNEQFF.

The chain uses TRBV5-3 and TRBJ1-6; the match to TRBD1 covers 9 bases. TRBV5-3 carries the ORF label, with uncertain function. J was trimmed by 9 bases and V by 4 bases; bases with no gene match: 8. CDR3 length equals 15 residues. CDR3 nucleotides: TGTGCCAGAAGCCCCGATACAGGGGGCTTTTCACCCCTCCACTTT. It is translated as CARSPDTGGFSPLHF.

The chain couples TRBV10-3 to TRBJ2-4; tentative D call: TRBD1 (5 bases). Trimming shortened V by 4 bases and J by 7 bases, and 17 bases separated the two germline ends. The CDR3 is 15 residues long. Germline lookup yields CDR1 ENHRY and CDR2 SYGVKD. The CDR3 loop is CAISVGPPTENIQYF. CDR3 sequence (DNA): TGTGCCATCAGTGTGGGGCCCCCGACGGAGAACATTCAGTACTTC.

Here the CDR3 reads CASSLPFRERAFF. CDR3 coding DNA: TGTGCCAGCAGCCTACCCTTCAGGGAACGAGCTTTCTTT. The chain uses TRBV11-2 and TRBJ1-1; D possibly corresponds to TRBD1 (5 bases). Germline V gene sequence: CDR1 SGHAT, CDR2 FQNNGV. This CDR3 is 13 amino acids long. Between the trimmed V and J ends, which lost 5 bases and 10 bases, there was a span of 17 bases.

The chain joins TRBV7-6 to TRBJ2-1; 11 bases match TRBD2. J gave up 7 bases and V 3 bases, and 8 bases lay outside the gene matches. This CDR3 is built from 16 residues. Germline V gene data show CDR1 as SGHVS and CDR2 as FNYEAQ. CDR3 sequence (DNA): TGTGCCAGCAGCTTGCTTAGCGGGAGGGCCGGGAATGAGCAGTTCTTC. This translates into CASSLLSGRAGNEQFF. Full variable domain (remainder filled in from reference TRBV7-6 and TRBJ2-1): GAGVSQSPRYKVTKRGQDVALRCDPISGHVSLYWYRQALGQGPEFLTYFNYEAQQDKSGLPNDRFSAERPEGSISTLTIQRTEQRDSAMYRCASSLLSGRAGNEQFFGPGTRLTVL.

This clone was counted only a few times. The chain uses TRBV6-6 and TRBJ1-6; D possibly corresponds to TRBD1 (5 bases). The length of the CDR3 is 15 residues. Germline V lookup: CDR1 MNHNY, CDR2 SVGAGI (reference sequence). V lost 2 bases, J lost 3 bases, and 8 bases lay in between. This CDR3 reads CASSYDSFYNSPLHF. In nucleotides, the CDR3 is TGTGCCAGCAGTTACGACAGTTTCTATAATTCACCCCTCCACTTT.

V and J are TRBV16 and TRBJ1-1; possibly TRBD1 for D (5 bases). Germline V gene sequence: CDR1 KGHSY, CDR2 FQNENV. The CDR3 loop spans 15 amino acids. Trimming removed 0 bases from V and 5 bases from J, with 13 bases in between. The CDR3 here is CASSQSGGVGTEAFF. CDR3 nucleotides: TGTGCCAGCAGCCAATCCGGGGGGGTTGGGACTGAAGCTTTCTTT.

The rearrangement links TRBV4-1 to TRBJ1-2; TRBD1 matches 7 bases. Trimming removed 1 base from V and 0 bases from J; junction bases left unmatched: 2. The CDR3 contains 15 residues. From germline, CDR1 is MGHRA and CDR2 YSYEKL. For the CDR3, the DNA is TGCGCCAGCAGCCAAGTCACAGGGGCTAACTATGGCTACACCTTC. Encoded protein: CASSQVTGANYGYTF.

J is TRBJ1-2 and V is TRBV19; no reliable D call. Between the trimmed V and J ends, which lost 1 base and 6 bases, there was a span of 6 bases. Looked up from germline, CDR1 is LNHDA and CDR2 is SQIVND (reference sequence). The CDR3 runs to 12 residues. The CDR3 is CASSIGVDGYTF. For the CDR3, the DNA is TGTGCCAGTAGTATAGGGGTAGATGGCTACACCTTC.

This chain links TRBV11-2 with TRBJ2-7; 12 bases are a match to TRBD2. In germline, CDR1 is SGHAT, CDR2 FQNNGV. The junction had 8 bases not matched to a gene; V was cut back by 4 bases and J by 4 bases. The CDR3 has 16 amino acids. The CDR3 sequence: CASSSNPSGRGYEQYF. CDR3 nucleotides: TGTGCCAGCAGCTCCAACCCTAGCGGGAGGGGGTACGAGCAGTACTTC. Variable domain in full (rest from reference TRBV11-2 and TRBJ2-7): EAGVAQSPRYKIIEKRQSVAFWCNPISGHATLYWYQQILGQGPKLLIQFQNNGVVDDSQLPKDRFSAERLKGVDSTLKIQPAKLEDSAVYLCASSSNPSGRGYEQYFGPGTRLTVT.

The genes are TRBV3-1 (or the pseudogene TRBV3-2) and TRBJ2-7; D is perhaps TRBD2 (7 bases). Trimming took 2 bases from V and 6 from J, leaving 8 bases between them. Germline CDR1 LGHDT, CDR2 YNNKEL (reference sequence). CDR3 length: 12 amino acids. The CDR3 loop reads CASSQRGGEQYF. The CDR3 nucleotides are TGTGCCAGCAGCCAAAGGGGGGGCGAGCAGTACTTC.

V usage is TRBV7-2 and J usage is TRBJ2-7; possible D gene TRBD2, 6 bases. Germline loops: CDR1 SGHTA, CDR2 FQGNSA. The CDR3 extends over 14 amino acids. V was shortened by 8 bases and J by 0 bases, with 14 bases between the two germline ends. The CDR3 sequence is CASALERASYEQYF. CDR3 nucleotides: TGTGCCAGCGCCCTGGAGCGGGCCTCCTACGAGCAGTACTTC.

The chain is built from TRBV7-8 and TRBJ1-1, with D hard to call. The CDR3 covers 13 residues. Germline V gene data show CDR1 as SGHVS and CDR2 as FQNEAQ. V was pared by 5 bases and J by 2 bases, with 9 bases between. CDR3 protein: CASSKDGNTEAFF. The CDR3 nucleotides are TGTGCCAGCAGCAAGGACGGAAACACTGAAGCTTTCTTT.